This T cell receptor beta chain originates from a study of radiotherapy plus CTLA-4 blockade in lung cancer. Study findings and constraints: TCR clones originating in tumors grew in number in blood after radiotherapy plus ipilimumab. Reports state that early shifts in blood T cell clones, with interferon-beta, best predicted response.

Libraries were prepared by immunoSEQ multiplex PCR; TCRdb keeps only in-frame clonotypes and omits some of them. The sample consists of 24,000 or so clones, roughly 73% of them appearing once. With regard to this clone: What it binds is not known. Germline is not matched at one junction end, which may reflect a read error.

Germline values: CDR1 SGHVS, CDR2 FQNEAQ. This CDR3 comprises 16 residues. J is TRBJ2-5 and V is TRBV7-8; 7 nucleotides align to TRBD1. The clonotype comes from a human donor with non-small cell lung cancer who had stable disease on radiotherapy plus ipilimumab. The sequencing here drew on peripheral blood, taken from a patient treated with radiotherapy plus ipilimumab. The CDR3 bases are TGTGCCAGCAGCACCATTCAGCCGGGACAGCAAGGGACCCAGTACTTC. Amino acid sequence: CASSTIQPGQQGTQYF.